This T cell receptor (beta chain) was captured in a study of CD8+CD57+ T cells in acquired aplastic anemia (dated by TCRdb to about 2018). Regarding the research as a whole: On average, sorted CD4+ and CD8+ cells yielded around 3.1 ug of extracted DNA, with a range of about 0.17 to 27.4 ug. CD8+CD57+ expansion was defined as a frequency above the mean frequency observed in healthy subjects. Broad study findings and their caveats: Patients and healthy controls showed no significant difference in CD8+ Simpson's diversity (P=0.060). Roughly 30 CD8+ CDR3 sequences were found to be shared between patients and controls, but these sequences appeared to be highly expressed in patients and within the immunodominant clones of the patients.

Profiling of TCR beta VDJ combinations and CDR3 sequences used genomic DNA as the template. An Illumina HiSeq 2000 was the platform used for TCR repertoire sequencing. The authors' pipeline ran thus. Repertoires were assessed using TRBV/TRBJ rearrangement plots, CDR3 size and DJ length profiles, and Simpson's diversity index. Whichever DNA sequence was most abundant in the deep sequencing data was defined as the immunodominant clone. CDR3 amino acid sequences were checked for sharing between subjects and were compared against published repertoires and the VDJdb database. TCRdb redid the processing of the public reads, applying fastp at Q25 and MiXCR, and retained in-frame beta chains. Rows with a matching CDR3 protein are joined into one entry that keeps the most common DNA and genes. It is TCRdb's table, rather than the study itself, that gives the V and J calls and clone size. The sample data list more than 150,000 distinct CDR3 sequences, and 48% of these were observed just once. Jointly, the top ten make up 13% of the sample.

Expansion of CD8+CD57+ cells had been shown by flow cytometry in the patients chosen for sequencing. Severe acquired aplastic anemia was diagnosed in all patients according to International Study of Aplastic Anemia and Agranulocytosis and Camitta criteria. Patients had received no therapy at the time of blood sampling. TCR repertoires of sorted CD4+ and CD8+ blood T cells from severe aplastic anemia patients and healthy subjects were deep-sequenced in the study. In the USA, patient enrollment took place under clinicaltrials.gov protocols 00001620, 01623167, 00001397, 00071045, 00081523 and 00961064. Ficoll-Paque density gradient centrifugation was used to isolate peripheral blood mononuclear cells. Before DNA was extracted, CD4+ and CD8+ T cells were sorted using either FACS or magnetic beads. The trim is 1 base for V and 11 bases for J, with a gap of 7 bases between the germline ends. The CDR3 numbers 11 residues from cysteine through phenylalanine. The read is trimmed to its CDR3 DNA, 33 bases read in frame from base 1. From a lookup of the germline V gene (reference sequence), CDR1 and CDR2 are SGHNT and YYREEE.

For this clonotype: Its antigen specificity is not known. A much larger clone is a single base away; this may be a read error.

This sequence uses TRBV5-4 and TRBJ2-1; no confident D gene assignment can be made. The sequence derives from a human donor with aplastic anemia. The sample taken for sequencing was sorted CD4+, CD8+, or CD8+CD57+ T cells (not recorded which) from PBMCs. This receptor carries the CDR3 CASSLRNKQFF. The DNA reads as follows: TGTGCCAGCAGCTTGAGGAATAAGCAGTTCTTC.